This entry lists 28 T cell receptor beta chains sequenced from one sample in a study of T cells in women clearing cervical HPV infection. The method was immunoSEQ multiplex PCR; TCRdb's version includes in-frame clones alone and lacks a portion of them. This repertoire comprises 36,000 or so clones; its ten largest clones make up around 1.7%. The sequenced material came from blood buffy coat. Receptors were obtained from a woman aged 18 to 75 with a cervical HPV16 infection that either progressed to CIN3+ or cleared (not recorded which).

As concerns this clone: Read data end 3 residues before the CDR3 end; the end is taken from the germline J gene. The rearrangement joins TRBV2 to TRBJ2-3; D is possibly TRBD2 (5 bases). The V gene's germline CDR1 is SNHLY and CDR2 FYNNEI. This CDR3 region has 14 residues. The DNA read from the CDR3 is TGTGCCAGCACCGAGGGCAGAATCCAAGAGACG. Residues: CASTEGRIQET. The whole CDR3 is CASTEGRIQETQYF.

The CDR3 region is CASSPPAGANSPLHF. The covered CDR3 bases are TGTGCCAGCTCACCCCCGGCAGGGGCTAATTCACCC. The chain combines TRBV18 with TRBJ1-6; D is possibly TRBD1 (6 bases). The observed sequence ends 3 residues before the CDR3 terminus, with the missing tail filled in from the germline J gene. The V end lost 3 bases, the J end lost 6 bases, and 12 bases lay between the germline ends. This CDR3 contains 15 residues. The V gene's germline CDR1 is KGHSH and CDR2 LQKENI.

A word on this clone: The read halts 3 residues ahead of the CDR3 end, with the missing end drawn from the germline J gene. The rearrangement uses TRBV7-6 and TRBJ2-2; TRBD1 matches 7 bases. The CDR3 loop spans 16 amino acids. Germline lookup yields CDR1 SGHVS and CDR2 FNYEAQ. The V and J ends lost 2 bases and 4 bases, in that order; junction bases with no gene match: 7. CDR3: CASSLLPGGSTGELFF. The sequenced part of the CDR3 DNA is TGTGCCAGCAGCTTACTGCCAGGGGGTAGCACCGGGGAG.

For this clone: The read halts 3 residues ahead of the CDR3 end, with the missing end drawn from the germline J gene. This rearrangement joins TRBV2 to TRBJ2-7; perhaps TRBD1 as D (5 bases). The germline V gene encodes CDR1 SNHLY and CDR2 FYNNEI. The length of the CDR3 is 12 residues. The V end lost 6 bases, the J end lost 5 bases, and 11 bases lay between the germline ends. The CDR3 bases that were read are TGTGCCAGCAGGGACACCTCACACGAG. Protein product: CASRDTSHE. In full, the CDR3 is CASRDTSHEQYF.

On this clone: The read terminates 3 residues before the CDR3 end, so the remaining end is supplied by the germline J gene. The chain recombines TRBV20-1 with TRBJ2-7; D unresolved. This CDR3 is built from 12 residues. The V gene's germline CDR1 is DFQATT and CDR2 SNEGSKA (reference sequence). Trimming removed 3 bases at V and 2 bases at J, with 8 bases between. The CDR3 DNA, read in part, is TGCAGTGCTAGGTACAGCCCCTACGAG. Its translation is CSARYSPYE. The full-length CDR3 reads as CSARYSPYEQYF.

Concerning this clone: The CDR3 end falls 3 residues outside the read, so it is completed with the germline J gene. The V gene is TRBV5-1, the J gene TRBJ1-6; no definite D call. V dropped 1 base and J dropped 10 bases, with 9 bases sitting between them. This CDR3 has 13 amino acids. CDR1 is SGHRS and CDR2 is YFSETQ in the germline V gene. The CDR3 here is CASSLLGESPLHF. The CDR3 bases that were read are TGCGCCAGCAGCTTGCTAGGAGAATCACCC.

Notes on this clone: The read comes to an end 3 residues before the CDR3 does, leaving the germline J gene to fill in the end. This sequence joins TRBV4-1 and TRBJ2-7, with 8 nucleotides matching TRBD2. With 3 bases clipped from V and 4 bases from J, the junction kept 17 bases outside the gene matches. The CDR3 has 18 residues. Germline values: CDR1 MGHRA, CDR2 YSYEKL. The part of the CDR3 DNA that was read is TGCGCCAGCAGCCAGGTCGGTGGACCCGGGGGGGCGTTATACGAG. This gives the protein CASSQVGGPGGALYE. In full, the CDR3 is CASSQVGGPGGALYEQYF.

Notes on this clone: An end of the junction does not agree with germline; a read error may underlie this. The read ends 3 residues shy of where the CDR3 ends; the end is completed using the germline J gene. Different DNA sequences within this sample yield the same CDR3. The chain joins TRBV29-1 to TRBJ1-3; 10 bases align to TRBD1. The CDR3 consists of 15 residues. Germline loops: CDR1 SQVTM, CDR2 ANQGSEA. Incomplete CDR3 DNA: TGCAGCGTGGGGACAGGGGACCACTCTGGAAACACG. Translated, it gives CSVGTGDHSGNT. The entire CDR3 protein reads CSVGTGDHSGNTIYF.

To note about this clone: Coverage ceases 3 residues before the CDR3 finishes, and the germline J gene fills in the end. The chain couples TRBV10-3 to TRBJ2-2, with D possibly being TRBD2 (6 bases). Germline CDR1 is ENHRY and CDR2 is SYGVKD. The CDR3 loop spans 14 amino acids. The CDR3 spells CAISAGVRDEKLFF. Partial CDR3 DNA: TGTGCCATCAGTGCGGGGGTCAGGGATGAAAAG.

Of note for this clone: The read terminates 3 residues before the CDR3 end, so the remaining end is supplied by the germline J gene. The V gene is TRBV19, the J gene TRBJ2-5, with 9 nucleotides matching TRBD1. Germline CDR1 is LNHDA and CDR2 is SQIVND (reference sequence). The CDR3 consists of 18 residues. V lost 5 bases, J lost 4 bases, and 17 bases stayed unmatched. The covered CDR3 bases are TGTGCCAGTAGTCTAGCGGCACAGGGGGCATGGGGAGGAGAGACC. This sequence encodes CASSLAAQGAWGGET. The complete CDR3 reads CASSLAAQGAWGGETQYF. Filled out from reference TRBV19 and TRBJ2-5, the complete variable domain reads DGGITQSPKYLFRKEGQNVTLSCEQNLNHDAMYWYRQDPGQGLRLIYYSQIVNDFQKGDIAEGYSVSREKKESFPLTVTSAQKNPTAFYLCASSLAAQGAWGGETQYFGPGTRLLVL.

As to this clone: The CDR3 goes on 3 residues after the read ends, and that part is filled in from the germline J gene. Other DNA sequences in this sample translate to the same CDR3. This rearrangement joins TRBV6-2 or TRBV6-3 to TRBJ1-2; possible D gene TRBD1, 6 bases. This CDR3 has 14 residues. Germline V gives CDR1 MNHEY, CDR2 SVGEGT. V lost 8 bases to trimming and J lost 5 bases, with 18 bases between them. The covered CDR3 bases are TGTGCCAGCGCTAAAGCGGGGGGCTGGTATGGC. Its translation is CASAKAGGWYG. The whole CDR3 reads CASAKAGGWYGYTF.

Notes on this clone: The read terminates 3 residues before the CDR3 end, so the remaining end is supplied by the germline J gene. The rearrangement links TRBV7-8 to TRBJ2-3; 10 positions match TRBD1. Per germline, CDR1 SGHVS and CDR2 FQNEAQ. This CDR3 is built from 16 residues. The CDR3: CASSLGDRGGGQPQYF. The CDR3 bases that were read are TGTGCCAGCAGCTTAGGGGACAGGGGCGGTGGTCAGCCG.

Details on this clone: Read coverage stops 3 residues before the CDR3 terminus; the germline J gene supplies the remainder. This chain joins TRBV28 and TRBJ2-3, with 9 positions matching TRBD2. The germline CDR1 and CDR2 sequences are MDHEN and SYDVKM. The CDR3 covers 15 residues. J gave up 0 bases and V 7 bases, and 5 bases lay outside the gene matches. CDR3 sequence: CASTRAGGSTDTQYF. The CDR3 DNA, read in part, is TGTGCCAGCACCCGAGCGGGGGGAAGCACAGATACG.

For this clone: From the germline J gene comes the end of the CDR3, since the read stops 3 residues before it. This chain links TRBV28 with TRBJ2-3, with TRBD1 matching over 8 bases. V lost 6 bases and J lost 0; bases outside the gene matches: 11. The V gene's germline CDR1 is MDHEN and CDR2 SYDVKM. This CDR3 has 17 residues. The CDR3 spells CASRVSLRTGSTDTQYF. Incomplete CDR3 DNA: TGTGCCAGCAGAGTTTCCCTTCGGACAGGGAGCACAGATACG.

Concerning this clone: The read falls 3 residues short of the CDR3 end, and the missing part is taken from the germline J gene. V gene TRBV7-2 combines with J gene TRBJ1-2, with 8 positions matching TRBD1. The CDR3 length is 14 residues. Germline V gene lookup returns CDR1 SGHTA and CDR2 FQGNSA. The CDR3 DNA, read in part, is TGTGCCAGCAGCATTGGGACAGGCTCCTACGAC. Its translation: CASSIGTGSYD. The CDR3, in full, reads CASSIGTGSYDYTF.

Comments on this clone: The read ends 3 residues before the CDR3 terminus; that terminus is restored from the germline J gene. The chain carries TRBV7-3 and TRBJ2-3, with 9 bases aligning to TRBD2. This CDR3 has 15 amino acids. Germline loops: CDR1 SGHTA, CDR2 FQGTGA. CDR3 sequence reads: CASSLDSGGGETQYF. The sequenced part of the CDR3 DNA is TGTGCCAGCAGCTTAGATAGCGGGGGAGGAGAGACG.

The DNA read from the CDR3 is TGCAGTGCCCCCCGAAGACTAGCGGGGGGGCTTGGCGAG. Protein product: CSAPRRLAGGLGE. The whole CDR3 sequence reads CSAPRRLAGGLGEQYF. The chain joins TRBV20-1 to TRBJ2-7; 14 bases map to TRBD2. The read gets to within 3 residues of the CDR3 end, and the germline J gene fills in the rest. The CDR3 runs to 16 residues. Germline-derived CDR1 and CDR2 are DFQATT and SNEGSKA (reference sequence). J gave up 6 bases and V 6 bases, and 13 bases lay outside the gene matches.

In regard to this clone: Read data end 3 residues before the CDR3 end; the end is taken from the germline J gene. The chain links TRBV5-4 to TRBJ2-5, with a tentative D call TRBD1 (6 bases). Trimming removed 3 bases at V and 3 bases at J, with 15 bases between. This CDR3 is 15 amino acids long. CDR1 is SGHNT, CDR2 YYREEE, per germline (reference sequence). The CDR3 protein is CASSSGPGGEETQYF. Incomplete CDR3 DNA: TGTGCCAGCAGCTCAGGTCCTGGGGGCGAAGAGACC.

As for this clone: The missing CDR3 end, 3 residues past where the read stops, is filled in from the germline J gene. This chain connects TRBV2 to TRBJ2-1, with D possibly TRBD2 on 5 matching bases. CDR3 length: 12 amino acids. The germline CDR1 and CDR2 sequences are SNHLY and FYNNEI. The ends were cut back, 5 bases at V and 7 bases at J, with 9 bases in the middle. The covered CDR3 bases are TGTGCCAGCAGTAGGACTGAGAATGAG. Translation: CASSRTENE. The entire CDR3 protein is CASSRTENEQFF.

A note on this clone: The CDR3 goes on 3 residues after the read ends, and that part is filled in from the germline J gene. The chain joins TRBV29-1 to TRBJ2-1, with a tentative D call TRBD2 (6 bases). Between the trimmed V and J ends, which lost 7 bases and 8 bases, there was a span of 21 bases. CDR3 size: 14 residues. The V gene's germline CDR1 is SQVTM and CDR2 ANQGSEA. CDR3 loop: CSGNAGTTRDEQFF. Partial CDR3 DNA: TGCAGCGGGAACGCGGGGACGACGCGCGATGAG.

In the case of this clone: The missing CDR3 end, 3 residues past where the read stops, is filled in from the germline J gene. This rearrangement joins TRBV10-2 to TRBJ2-7; D is perhaps TRBD1 (5 bases). Trimming removed 4 bases from V and 2 bases from J, with 15 bases in between. The CDR3 sequence is 15 residues long. The germline gives CDR1 WSHSY, CDR2 SAAADI. CDR3 sequence: CASSGPPKGTYEQYF. Incomplete CDR3 DNA: TGCGCCAGCAGTGGCCCCCCGAAGGGGACCTACGAG.

Comment on this clone: Sequencing ends 3 residues short of the CDR3 end; the germline J gene provides the rest. In the same sample, other DNA sequences code for this CDR3. V is TRBV30 and J is TRBJ1-3, with D possibly matching TRBD1 (6 bases). Germline assignment: CDR1 GTSNPN and CDR2 SVGIG (reference sequence). Trimming pared 3 bases from V and 3 bases from J, leaving 15 bases between. The CDR3 runs 15 residues. The CDR3 loop is CAWSWTAGDGNTIYF. Partial CDR3 DNA: TGTGCCTGGAGCTGGACAGCCGGTGATGGAAACACC. Full variable domain (missing parts from reference TRBV30 and TRBJ1-3): SQTIHQWPATLVQPVGSPLSLECTVEGTSNPNLYWYRQAAGRGLQLLFYSVGIGQISSEVPQNLSASRPQDRQFILSSKKLLLSDSGFYLCAWSWTAGDGNTIYFGEGSWLTVV.

Comments on this clone: Coverage ceases 3 residues before the CDR3 finishes, and the germline J gene fills in the end. This rearrangement joins TRBV5-1 to TRBJ1-2; 10 bases agree with TRBD1. The CDR3 is 15 residues long. Germline V gene sequence: CDR1 SGHRS, CDR2 YFSETQ. The V gene end was trimmed by 4 bases and the J gene end by 7 bases; junction bases not matched to a gene: 10. The sequenced part of the CDR3 DNA is TGCGCCAGCAGCGGCGGAGGACAGGGGGATGGTGGC. It codes for CASSGGGQGDGG. The entire CDR3 reads CASSGGGQGDGGYTF.

About this clone itself: The read ends 3 residues before the CDR3 terminus; that terminus is restored from the germline J gene. The rearrangement uses TRBV20-1 and TRBJ1-5; TRBD1 agrees at 7 bases. With V trimmed by 1 base and J by 2 bases, 5 bases remained unmatched. Germline CDR1 reads DFQATT; CDR2 reads SNEGSKA (reference sequence). The CDR3 consists of 15 residues. The CDR3 spells CSARGGDRGNQPQHF. Partial CDR3 DNA: TGCAGTGCTAGAGGAGGAGACAGGGGCAATCAGCCC.

Of note for this clone: The missing CDR3 end, 3 residues past where the read stops, is filled in from the germline J gene. V gene TRBV7-9 combines with J gene TRBJ2-7; 11 positions agree with TRBD1. Per the germline V gene, CDR1 is SEHNR and CDR2 is FQNEAQ (reference sequence). The CDR3 consists of 14 residues. The trim removed 4 bases at V and 5 bases at J, leaving 4 bases unmatched. This CDR3 is CASSSGQGAHEQYF. The CDR3 bases that were read are TGTGCCAGCAGCTCCGGACAGGGGGCCCACGAG.

In the case of this clone: With the read ending 3 residues before the CDR3 end, the germline J gene is used to fill in that end. The chain couples TRBV6-2 or TRBV6-3 to TRBJ2-7; TRBD2 agrees at 9 bases. This CDR3 region has 14 residues. Germline V CDR1 and CDR2: MNHEY, SVGEGT. Trimming took 5 bases from V and 2 from J; bases not matched to a gene: 4. Incomplete CDR3 DNA: TGTGCCAGCAGTCTGACTAGCGGCCCCTACGAG. Translating gives CASSLTSGPYE. The whole CDR3 region reads CASSLTSGPYEQYF.

As for this clone: The read terminates 3 residues before the CDR3 end, so the remaining end is supplied by the germline J gene. The chain uses TRBV10-3 and TRBJ1-5; D uncertain. CDR1 and CDR2 (germline): ENHRY, SYGVKD. This CDR3 has 15 residues. V lost 3 bases and J lost 6, with 15 bases in between. CDR3 DNA (partial): TGTGCCATCAGTGATCCCAAGTTACCAGGTCAGCCC. This gives the protein CAISDPKLPGQP. The whole CDR3 protein is CAISDPKLPGQPQHF.

A note on this clone: The CDR3 extends 3 residues past the end of the read, so its final part is completed from the germline J gene. The chain combines TRBV12-3 or TRBV12-4 with TRBJ2-1; tentatively, D is TRBD1 (6 bases). Trimming stripped 1 base from V and 5 bases from J, with 12 bases between. The CDR3 sequence is 15 residues long. CDR3: CASSLDRVLNNEQFF. CDR3 DNA, as far as it was read: TGTGCCAGCAGTTTAGACAGGGTACTAAACAATGAG.